This TCR beta chain was profiled in a study of blood T cell repertoires in COVID-19. Study background: Sources were T cells, B-cell-depleted T cells, or PBMCs; the material itself was cDNA or gDNA.

This CDR3 is built from 15 residues. The trim removed 4 bases at V and 2 bases at J, leaving 3 bases unmatched. CDR1 and CDR2 (germline): LNHDA, SQIVND (reference sequence). Original analysis: Counts of nucleated cells, estimated from reference gene primer amplification, were obtained. The method was immunoSEQ multiplex PCR; TCRdb's version includes in-frame clones alone and lacks a portion of them. From that table come the V and J calls and clone size; the DNA was used to work out D and trimming. The data show 160,000 or so clones, 80% to 90% seen once. The clonotype was recovered from a man aged 35 to 55 with acute or convalescent COVID-19. This chain uses TRBV19 with TRBJ1-4; 8 bases align to TRBD1. Specimen: peripheral blood. The DNA for the CDR3 is TGTGCCAGTAGTAACGACAGGGGTACTAATGAAAAACTGTTTTTT. The encoded protein is CASSNDRGTNEKLFF.